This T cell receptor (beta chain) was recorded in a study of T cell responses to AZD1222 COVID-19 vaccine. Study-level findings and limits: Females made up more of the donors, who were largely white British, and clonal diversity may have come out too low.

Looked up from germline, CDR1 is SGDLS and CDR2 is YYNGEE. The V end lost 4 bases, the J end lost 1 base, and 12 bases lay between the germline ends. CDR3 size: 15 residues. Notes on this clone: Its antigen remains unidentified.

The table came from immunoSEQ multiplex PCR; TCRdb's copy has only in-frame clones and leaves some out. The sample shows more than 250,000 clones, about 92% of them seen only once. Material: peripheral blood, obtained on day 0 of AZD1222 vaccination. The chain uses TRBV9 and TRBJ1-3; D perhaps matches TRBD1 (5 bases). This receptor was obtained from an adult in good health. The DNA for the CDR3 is TGTGCCAGCAGCCTAAGCTGGGGGTCTGGAAACACCATATATTTT. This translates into CASSLSWGSGNTIYF.